These T cell receptor beta chains were read from a single sample in a study of T-cell reconstitution after alpha-beta-depleted transplantation in children. TCRdb passed the PCR reads through MiXCR, listing each CDR3 protein once. Of 490,000 or so distinct CDR3 sequences in the sample, about 10% were seen once. This sample comprised PBMCs, obtained before TCRalphabeta/CD19-depleted stem cell transplant. The receptors were sampled from a child aged 2-15 years with inherited bone marrow failure, due to receive a stem cell transplant. Both conserved end residues are trimmed from each CDR3.

>TRBJ2-3|TRBV24-1
ATSDLSSKDTQY
>TRBJ2-1|TRBV4-3
ASSQAQASGRAGNEQF
>TRBJ2-3|TRBV4-2
ASSLEGATAHTDTQY
>TRBJ2-5|TRBV7-2
ASSLQQSGRGETQY
>TRBJ2-7|TRBV7-9
ASSLGEGLYEQY
>TRBJ2-6|TRBV5-1
ASSSSGSGANVLT
>TRBJ1-2|TRBV6-5
ASSYSMQGGNYGYT
>TRBJ2-7|TRBV28
ASSLLRGLGAYEQY
>TRBJ2-1|TRBV12-3/TRBV12-4
ASSLVGLGPYNEQF
>TRBJ2-5|TRBV20-1
SASLGLAGVETQY
>TRBJ1-1|TRBV7-9
ASRPQGPTEAF
>TRBJ2-1|TRBV6-1
ASRTTGGSEQF
>TRBJ2-5|TRBV15
ATSNNPGLQETQY
>TRBJ2-4|TRBV23-1
ASSLQWDGLAKNIQY
>TRBJ2-1|TRBV8-2
ARSPGLSCYNEQF
>TRBJ1-1|TRBV7-2
ASSFARIRQEAF
>TRBJ2-7|TRBV29-1
SVEADSAYEQY
>TRBJ1-5|TRBV20-1
SARYGPSQPQH
>TRBJ1-4|TRBV27
ASSRDRTNEKLF
>TRBJ2-7|TRBV6-2/TRBV6-3
ASSLILTSDRRSSYEQY
>TRBJ2-1|TRBV4-1
ASSQDPDSGTYNEQF
>TRBJ1-1|TRBV5-5
ASSRSGVDTEAF
>TRBJ2-1|TRBV27
ASSLSLAGGLWF
>TRBJ2-7|TRBV9
ASSVASDYEQY
>TRBJ2-3|TRBV20-1
SAAPGGSSTDTQY
>TRBJ2-1|TRBV4-2
ASSQGAPASANNEQF
>TRBJ2-5|TRBV4-2
ASSQEVGLAGVSETQY
>TRBJ2-2|TRBV6-2/TRBV6-3
ASSYATEGMRELF
>TRBJ1-2|TRBV5-1
ASSLEGTGRLLTNYGYT
>TRBJ1-5|TRBV12-3/TRBV12-4
ASSPGLQPQH